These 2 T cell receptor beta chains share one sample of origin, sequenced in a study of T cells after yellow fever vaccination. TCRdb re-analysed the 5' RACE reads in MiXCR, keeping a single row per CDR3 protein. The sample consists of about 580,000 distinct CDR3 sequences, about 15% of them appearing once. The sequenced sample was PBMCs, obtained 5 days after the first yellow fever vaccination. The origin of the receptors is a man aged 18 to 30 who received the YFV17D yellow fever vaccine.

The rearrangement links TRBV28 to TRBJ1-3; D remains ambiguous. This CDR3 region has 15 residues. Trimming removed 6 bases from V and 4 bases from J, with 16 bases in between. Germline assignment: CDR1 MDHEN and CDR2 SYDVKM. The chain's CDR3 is CASSEIGDIGNTIYF. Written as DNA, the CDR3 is TGTGCCAGCAGCGAAATTGGGGATATCGGAAACACCATATATTTT.

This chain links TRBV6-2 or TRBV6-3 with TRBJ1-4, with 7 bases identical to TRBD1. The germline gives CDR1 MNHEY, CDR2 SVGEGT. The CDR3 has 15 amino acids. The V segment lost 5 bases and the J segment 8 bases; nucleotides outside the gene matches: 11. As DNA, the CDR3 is TGTGCCAGCAGTCCCGGGACAGCGGAAAGCGAAAAACTGTTTTTT. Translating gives CASSPGTAESEKLFF.